This T cell receptor (beta chain) was identified in a study of T cell clonotyping in hematopoietic cell transplantation. Study-wide results and limits: Few recipient clonotypes overlapped donors; over 97% were de novo at given depth. Higher Inverse Simpson Index values in graft donor and pretransplant recipient predicted broader posttransplant TCR diversity. Recipient TCR diversity dropped after transplant; expanded clonotypes rose from day 30 to 180.

Comments on this clone: The target antigen is unknown.

Trimming removed 0 bases at V and 0 bases at J, with 6 bases between. The CDR3 contains 14 residues. Germline-derived CDR1 and CDR2 are SGHRS and YFSETQ. Recipients were bled about 28 days pretransplant and at posttransplant days 30, 100, 180. The protocol was immunoSEQ multiplex PCR, while the TCRdb copy is restricted to in-frame clones and leaves out a portion. The table records 9,000 to 9,500 clones, 85% to 90% of them present only once. The chain employs TRBV5-1 and TRBJ1-2; D remains ambiguous. The sequencing used PBMCs, collected 180 days after allogeneic stem cell transplant. This sequence originates from a human patient who had an allogeneic stem cell transplant, so the T cells may come from the graft donor. The donor label of this sample is uncertain. Some clones in this sample may be carry-over from other donors' samples. As DNA, the CDR3 is TGCGCCAGCAGCTTGGGCGGGCCTAACTATGGCTACACCTTC. Translated: CASSLGGPNYGYTF.